This passage covers 26 T cell receptor beta chains from one sample sequenced in a study of kidney transplant recipient with SARS-CoV-2 infection. Each CDR3 protein gets one entry after TCRdb re-called the reads with MiXCR. The repertoire holds fewer than 250,000 distinct CDR3 sequences, about 30% seen once, with less than 8.5% in the top ten. Sequenced here: a blood sample, sampled at baseline and on roughly day 110 from a kidney transplant recipient. The receptors stem from a male patient in his 30s who had COVID-19 and was a kidney transplant recipient. Certain T cells may be donor cells from the graft.

This clonotype was observed at least ten times. This rearrangement joins TRBV5-1 to TRBJ1-2, with 7 positions matching TRBD1. The CDR3 is made up of 13 amino acids. CDR1 is SGHRS, CDR2 YFSETQ, per germline. Trimming cost V 6 bases and J 2 bases; bases outside gene matches: 4. The CDR3 reads CASTPGQNYGYTF. The CDR3 nucleotides are TGCGCCAGCACCCCGGGACAGAACTATGGCTACACCTTC.

As concerns this clonotype: This may come from a read error, since a much larger clone is one base off. V and J are TRBV19 and TRBJ2-7; a possible D gene is TRBD1 (6 bases). CDR3 length: 12 amino acids. Trimming stripped 3 bases from V and 8 bases from J, with 11 bases between. Germline V gives CDR1 LNHDA, CDR2 SQIVND (reference sequence). CDR3: CASSMLGDKQYF. The CDR3 DNA sequence: TGTGCCAGTAGTATGTTAGGGGACAAGCAGTACTTC.

This clonotype was observed a handful of times. Since a much larger clone is just one base distant, this may be a read error. CDR3 region: CAGTLPGPYEQYF. The CDR3 DNA sequence: TGTGCCGGCACCCTCCCGGGCCCCTACGAGCAGTACTTC. This chain uses TRBV28 with TRBJ2-7; D is unresolved. The length of the CDR3 is 13 residues. The V and J ends lost 11 bases and 2 bases respectively, with 16 bases between them. Germline CDR1 is MDHEN and CDR2 is SYDVKM.

Remarks on this clonotype: Just one base apart from a much larger clone, this may be a read error. The chain carries TRBV19 and TRBJ2-2; D perhaps matches TRBD2 (6 bases). Germline assignment: CDR1 LNHDA and CDR2 SQIVND (reference sequence). This CDR3 region has 17 residues. In DNA, the CDR3 is TGTGCCGGTAGACCCTTTGGCGGGGATAAGAACACCGGGGAGCTGTTTTTT. This sequence encodes CAGRPFGGDKNTGELFF.

On this clonotype itself: This may be a read error: a much more frequent sequence differs by one nucleotide. The chain recombines TRBV20-1 with TRBJ1-2; D remains unclear. V lost 5 bases and J 4 bases, leaving 23 bases between the germline ends. CDR3 size: 16 residues. Germline V gene sequence: CDR1 DFQATT, CDR2 SNEGSKA (reference sequence). The CDR3 sequence is CSAYHALFRKAYGYTF. DNA for the CDR3: TGCAGTGCTTACCACGCGCTGTTTCGAAAGGCCTATGGCTACACCTTC.

This clonotype was recorded many times. The chain uses TRBV6-9 and TRBJ1-2; D not resolved. Germline-derived CDR1 and CDR2 are MNHGY and SVAAGI. This CDR3 has 16 residues. The V and J ends lost 5 bases and 4 bases respectively, with 20 bases between them. The CDR3 DNA reads TGTGCCAGCAGTAATCGGCCTTACGGAAAGACCTATGGCTACACCTTC. As protein: CASSNRPYGKTYGYTF.

This clonotype was observed at least ten times. CDR3 sequence reads: CASSLAWTGSNEQFF. CDR3 nucleotides: TGTGCCAGCAGCTTAGCTTGGACAGGGAGCAATGAGCAGTTCTTC. The chain uses TRBV7-9 and TRBJ2-1, with TRBD1 identical over 8 bases. V dropped 0 bases and J dropped 6; count of bases not matched to a gene: 4. This CDR3 is built from 15 residues. Germline CDR1 SEHNR, CDR2 FQNEAQ (reference sequence).

In this sample, this clonotype turned up many times. The CDR3 region has the DNA TGTGCCAGCAGTGTATATGTCAGCTTCCGAAAGACCTATGGCTACACCTTC. Residues: CASSVYVSFRKTYGYTF. The rearrangement joins TRBV12-3 or TRBV12-4 to TRBJ1-2; D remains ambiguous. V was shortened by 5 bases and J by 4 bases, with 23 bases between the two germline ends. The CDR3 consists of 17 residues.

The table lists this clonotype with many counts. The chain combines TRBV4-3 with TRBJ1-2, with D tentatively TRBD1 (5 bases). The CDR3 runs to 15 residues. Trimming removed 0 bases from V and 4 bases from J, with 12 bases in between. CDR1 is LGHNA, CDR2 YSLEER, per germline. CDR3 DNA sequence: TGCGCCAGCAGCCAAGACAGGGATCCCCGCTATGGCTACACCTTC. Translating it yields CASSQDRDPRYGYTF.

As concerns this clonotype: Just one base apart from a much larger clone, this may be a read error. CDR3 sequence (DNA): TGTTCCGCGGGGAAGAGCACTGAAGCTTTCTTT. Its protein product is CSAGKSTEAFF. This sequence joins TRBV19 and TRBJ1-1; D is unclear. The CDR3 spans 11 residues. The germline gives CDR1 LNHDA, CDR2 SQIVND (reference sequence).

This clonotype was seen a handful of times. This chain joins TRBV28 and TRBJ2-3, with 9 bases fitting TRBD2. This CDR3 comprises 20 residues. The V segment lost 4 bases and the J segment 1 base; nucleotides outside the gene matches: 18. Per germline, CDR1 MDHEN and CDR2 SYDVKM. The CDR3 DNA is TGTGCCAGCAGTTCGCCCGTAGGTTATGAAAAGCGGGAGGGCACAGATACGCAGTATTTT. Residues: CASSSPVGYEKREGTDTQYF.

Details on this clonotype: A clone one base away is much larger, so this may be a read error. The chain links TRBV6-6 to TRBJ2-2; TRBD1 matches at 10 bases. The CDR3 extends over 16 amino acids. Germline assignment: CDR1 MNHNY and CDR2 SVGAGI (reference sequence). This chain's CDR3 is CANSYSTGGNTGELFF. The CDR3, as DNA: TGTGCCAACAGTTACTCGACAGGGGGCAACACCGGGGAGCTGTTTTTT.

Remarks on this clonotype: This sequence may be a read error, since a much larger clone differs from it by one base. This chain uses TRBV6-5 with TRBJ2-2; TRBD1 might be the D (5 bases). The CDR3 runs 16 residues. The V gene's germline CDR1 is MNHEY and CDR2 SVGAGI. Here the CDR3 DNA reads TGTGCCAGCAGTGTCATACCAGGGCCGAACATCGGGGAGCTGTTTTTT. As protein: CASSVIPGPNIGELFF.

In its sample, this clonotype was seen many times. The genes are TRBV12-2 and TRBJ1-2. TRBV12-2 constitutes a pseudogene. The CDR3 totals 17 residues. The CDR3 spells CASRGLSTPRKTYGYTF. The CDR3 nucleotides read TGTGCAAGTCGCGGGCTATCGACTCCACGAAAGACCTATGGCTACACCTTC.

This clonotype was seen at least ten times. The rearrangement uses TRBV19 and TRBJ1-4; a weak D match, TRBD1 (5 bases). Germline V gene lookup returns CDR1 LNHDA and CDR2 SQIVND (reference sequence). Trimming took 4 bases from V and 5 from J, leaving 11 bases between them. The CDR3 loop spans 14 amino acids. For the CDR3, the DNA is TGTGCCAGTAGTACCCGGGACGTAAATGAAAAACTGTTTTTT. Residues: CASSTRDVNEKLFF.

Many counts were recorded for this clonotype. V and J are TRBV14 and TRBJ2-5; D gene uncertain. Trimming cost V 0 bases and J 8 bases, with 13 bases left between them. This CDR3 spans 14 amino acids. Germline V gives CDR1 SGHDN, CDR2 FVKESK. The CDR3 reads CASSQDHGGYTQYF. CDR3 coding DNA: TGTGCCAGCAGCCAAGATCACGGCGGATACACCCAGTACTTC.

The sample holds many counts of this clonotype. The chain links TRBV18 to TRBJ2-3, with 11 bases matching TRBD2. Germline CDR1 is KGHSH and CDR2 is LQKENI. Trimming cost V 5 bases and J 11 bases; bases outside gene matches: 3. CDR3 length equals 12 residues. This CDR3 is CASSSLAGGQYF. DNA for the CDR3: TGTGCCAGCTCATCCCTAGCGGGAGGGCAGTATTTT.

Remarks on this clonotype: One base away lies a much larger clone, so this may be a sequencing read error. The chain links TRBV15 to TRBJ1-2, with no clear D. V lost 0 bases and J 8 bases, leaving 28 bases between the germline ends. Germline CDR1 and CDR2: LNHNV and YYDKDF (reference sequence). CDR3 size: 19 residues. CDR3 amino acids: CATSRDLYSDPNPLTGYTF. The CDR3 DNA reads as TGTGCCACCAGCAGAGATCTTTATTCAGATCCAAACCCATTGACCGGCTACACCTTC.

This clonotype has ten or more counts. The chain links TRBV5-5 to TRBJ1-2; D uncertain. From germline, CDR1 is SGHKS and CDR2 YYEKEE (reference sequence). Trimming took 6 bases from V and 4 from J, leaving 22 bases between them. This CDR3 is built from 16 residues. The CDR3 reads CASKPVVSRKTYGYTF. DNA of the CDR3: TGTGCCAGCAAACCGGTTGTCTCGCGAAAGACCTATGGCTACACCTTC.

The table lists this clonotype with many counts. This chain uses TRBV18 with TRBJ2-1, with D uncertain. The V end was cut by 3 bases, the J end by 7 bases, with 10 bases between. Germline-derived CDR1 and CDR2 are KGHSH and LQKENI. This CDR3 has 13 residues. DNA of the CDR3: TGTGCCAGCTCACCTCTCGAGAGAAATGAGCAGTTCTTC. Amino acids: CASSPLERNEQFF.

This clonotype has at least ten counts. The chain links TRBV6-2 or TRBV6-3 to TRBJ1-2; D is undetermined. V was shortened by 5 bases and J by 4 bases, with 23 bases between the two germline ends. Germline assignment: CDR1 MNHEY and CDR2 SVGEGT. The length of the CDR3 is 17 residues. CDR3 in DNA: TGTGCCAGCAGTAAGTTCCACTGCATCGGAAAGACCTATGGCTACACCTTC. Its protein product is CASSKFHCIGKTYGYTF.

Note on this clonotype: A much larger clone differs by one base, so this may be a read error. The chain joins TRBV6-4 to TRBJ1-2; D remains ambiguous. CDR1 MRHNA and CDR2 SNTAGT come from the germline V gene. This CDR3 has 16 residues. DNA for the CDR3: TGTGTCAGCAGTGCATTCGGGTTTGCGGAATGGTATGGCTACACCTTC. Its protein is CVSSAFGFAEWYGYTF.

This clonotype has ten or more counts. The junction departs from the called germline gene at one end, perhaps through a read error. The chain employs TRBV10-2 and TRBJ1-2; no definite D call. Germline V gene data show CDR1 as WSHSY and CDR2 as SAAADI. The CDR3 covers 17 residues. CDR3 in DNA: TGTGCCAGCAGCGTGCGGTCAACAAGCAGAAAGACCTATGGCTACACCTTC. Amino acids: CASSVRSTSRKTYGYTF.

On this clonotype: Given a much more abundant clone one base away, this may be a read error. This chain connects TRBV3-1 to TRBJ2-4; the D is unclear. Germline CDR1 is LGHDT and CDR2 is YNNKEL (reference sequence). With 0 bases removed from V and 7 bases from J, the gap between germline ends came to 13 bases. The CDR3 has 15 amino acids. CDR3 nucleotide sequence: TGTGCCAGCAGCCAAGACGGTGCCCTCCTTAACATTCAGTACTTC. It yields the protein CASSQDGALLNIQYF.

With respect to this clonotype: A much larger clonotype is one base distant, so this may be a read error. The rearrangement joins TRBV7-9 to TRBJ2-7; D is uncertain. The CDR3 consists of 14 residues. The germline V gene has CDR1 SEHNR and CDR2 FQNEAQ (reference sequence). CDR3 sequence (DNA): TGTGCCGGCAGCGTTCCCATCGGTAACTACGAGCAGTACTTC. Translation gives CAGSVPIGNYEQYF.

This clonotype was observed at least ten times. CDR3 amino acids: CASSALCSFRKTYGYTF. The CDR3 DNA is TGTGCCAGCAGTGCTCTGTGCAGCTTCCGAAAGACCTATGGCTACACCTTC. This chain uses TRBV12-3 or TRBV12-4 with TRBJ1-2; no reliable D call. The CDR3 totals 17 residues. V was trimmed by 5 bases and J by 4 bases, leaving 23 bases between them.